The clone carrying this T cell receptor beta chain was counted only a few times. The data derive from a study of T-cell memory formation after mild COVID-19. The germline CDR1 and CDR2 sequences are MNHEY and SVGEGT. The CDR3 covers 18 residues. The germline V and J ends were trimmed by 0 bases and 2 bases, with 17 bases remaining between them. TCRdb itself ran the 5' RACE reads through MiXCR, one entry per CDR3 protein. The sample shows fewer than 50,000 distinct CDR3 sequences, 12% of them seen only once. Material for sequencing was PBMCs or a T cell subset sorted from them (not recorded which). The TCR sequence derives from a man aged 18 to 30 who had mild COVID-19 (a few samples of this study predate the infection). Cell type and time point are not known. The rearrangement joins TRBV6-2 or TRBV6-3 to TRBJ1-5; no reliable D call. The CDR3 bases are TGTGCCAGCAGTTACTCGAGAGGGCAGGCTAGGGGCAATCAGCCCCAGCATTTT. Its translation: CASSYSRGQARGNQPQHF.